The sequence of this T cell receptor (beta chain) was determined in a study of T cells in Graves' hyperthyroidism and ophthalmopathy. Study findings and constraints: The model anticipated ophthalmopathy a median about 6.5 months pre-onset.

This clonotype came up a few times. Antigen specificity is unknown. The junction differs from germline at one of its ends, possibly a read error. What was amplified from RNA transcripts were TCR beta CDR3 regions. With the HTBI primer set, the TCR CDR3 went through a first round of RT-PCR. TCRdb itself ran the multiplex PCR reads through MiXCR, one entry per CDR3 protein. The sample records around 240,000 distinct CDR3 sequences, roughly 15% being singletons. Uncontrolled infection, other autoimmune disease, pregnancy and lactation each barred patients from inclusion. Germline loops: CDR1 SGDLS, CDR2 YYNGEE. This CDR3 region has 11 residues.

The chain links TRBV9 to TRBJ1-2; possible D gene TRBD1, 6 bases. The sequence was obtained from a young woman with Graves' ophthalmopathy. Sequencing was done on a sample of blood. This CDR3 is CTSRDMDGYTF. DNA of the CDR3: TGTACCAGCAGGGACATGGATGGCTACACCTTC.